What follows are 8 T cell receptor beta chains derived from one specimen sequenced in a study of blood T cell repertoires in COVID-19. Assay used: immunoSEQ multiplex PCR; TCRdb lists only in-frame clones, some missing. The data hold around 85,000 clones, with approximately 90% observed a single time. The specimen was PBMCs or T cells enriched from blood (not recorded which). These receptors all stem from a woman between 45 and 65 years old with acute COVID-19.

The chain uses TRBV13 and TRBJ2-5; 9 bases fit TRBD2. There are 15 residues in the CDR3. V was clipped by 0 bases and J by 1 base; unmatched bases: 0. CDR1 and CDR2 (germline): PRHDT, FYEKMQ (reference sequence). DNA for the CDR3: TGTGCCAGCAGCTTAGGGACTAGCGGCCAAGAGACCCAGTACTTC. Its translation is CASSLGTSGQETQYF.

The chain links TRBV19 to TRBJ1-2, with 9 bases that match TRBD1. CDR3 length: 15 residues. The V gene end was trimmed by 5 bases and the J gene end by 2 bases; junction bases not matched to a gene: 6. Germline V gene sequence: CDR1 LNHDA, CDR2 SQIVND (reference sequence). CDR3 bases: TGTGCCAGTAGTCCTTGGGACAGGGAAAACTATGGCTACACCTTC. It encodes CASSPWDRENYGYTF.

The gene calls are TRBV7-9 and TRBJ1-3; no clear D gene. Trimming stripped 10 bases from V and 0 bases from J, with 7 bases between. The CDR3 contains 12 residues. Germline assignment: CDR1 SEHNR and CDR2 FQNEAQ (reference sequence). The CDR3 nucleotides are TGTGCCACTAAGTCCTCTGGAAACACCATATATTTT. Translated: CATKSSGNTIYF.

The chain links TRBV7-2 to TRBJ2-1, with D perhaps TRBD2 (5 bases). The length of the CDR3 is 15 residues. The germline CDR1 and CDR2 sequences are SGHTA and FQGNSA. With 1 base removed from V and 4 bases from J, the gap between germline ends came to 11 bases. The CDR3 DNA reads as TGTGCCAGCAGCTTAGTGGCGGGCCAGTACAATGAGCAGTTCTTC. Translating gives CASSLVAGQYNEQFF. Together with reference TRBV7-2 and TRBJ2-1, the CDR3 gives the full variable domain: GAGVSQSPSNKVTEKGKDVELRCDPISGHTALYWYRQSLGQGLEFLIYFQGNSAPDKSGLPSDRFSAERTGGSVSTLTIQRTQQEDSAVYLCASSLVAGQYNEQFFGPGTRLTVL.

This chain uses TRBV11-1 with TRBJ2-1; a possible D gene is TRBD1 (6 bases). In germline, CDR1 is SGHAT, CDR2 FQDESV (reference sequence). CDR3 length: 12 amino acids. Trimming stripped 2 bases from V and 9 bases from J, with 8 bases between. The CDR3 region is CASSLTGFEQFF. Here the CDR3 DNA reads TGTGCCAGCAGCTTAACAGGGTTTGAGCAGTTCTTC.

This clone appeared a few times. CDR3 sequence: CASSTRGRSEKLFF. Written as DNA, the CDR3 is TGTGCCAGTAGTACCAGGGGGCGAAGTGAAAAACTGTTTTTT. This chain joins TRBV19 and TRBJ1-4; 8 positions match TRBD1. Per germline, CDR1 LNHDA and CDR2 SQIVND (reference sequence). Losses at the gene ends were 4 bases for V and 7 bases for J; bases not matched to a gene: 5. The CDR3 sequence is 14 residues long.

The genes are TRBV5-1 and TRBJ2-2; 8 bases are a match to TRBD1. The CDR3 extends over 15 amino acids. The V segment lost 5 bases and the J segment 1 base; nucleotides outside the gene matches: 4. Germline V gene lookup returns CDR1 SGHRS and CDR2 YFSETQ. This CDR3 is CASRPGTGNTGELFF. CDR3 coding DNA: TGCGCCAGCAGACCCGGGACAGGGAACACCGGGGAGCTGTTTTTT.

This chain links TRBV6-6 with TRBJ1-2, with 8 bases matching TRBD1. This CDR3 has 18 residues. After removal of 5 bases from V and 0 bases from J, the junction contained 14 bases not matched to a gene. Germline V gives CDR1 MNHNY, CDR2 SVGAGI (reference sequence). The CDR3, as DNA: TGTGCCAGCAGTCACGGGGACAGGCCACCCGCCTCTAACTATGGCTACACCTTC. Its protein product is CASSHGDRPPASNYGYTF.